The TCR beta chain under discussion was sequenced for a study of human T cells and chemical hapten exposure. Single cDNA molecules in the library carried unique molecular identifiers attached during preparation. TCRdb redid the calling of the RACE reads with MiXCR, one entry per CDR3 protein. In the table there are about 83,000 distinct CDR3 sequences, about 8% of which are singletons. The CDR3 has 17 residues. Germline CDR1 and CDR2: SQVTM and ANQGSEA. Germline trimming cut 8 bases from V and 1 base from J; bases unmatched to any gene: 15. The sample's time point: patch test 1, 2 weeks after DPC sensitization. Treatment indicated: therapeutic diphenylcyclopropenone sensitization with weekly scalp DPC.

The TCR sequence derives from a woman aged 25 to 39 with alopecia areata. Some clones in this sample may be carry-over from other donors' samples. The material sequenced was whole blood, taken in connection with sensitization to the hapten diphenylcyclopropenone (DPC). The chain employs TRBV29-1 and TRBJ1-4; 8 nucleotides line up with TRBD1. The CDR3 DNA is TGCAGCCCCCGGTGCCCAGGGGGCAAAGGAACTAATGAAAAACTGTTTTTT. This sequence encodes CSPRCPGGKGTNEKLFF. Complete variable domain (other parts from reference TRBV29-1 and TRBJ1-4): SAVISQKPSRDICQRGTSLTIQCQVDSQVTMMFWYRQQPGQSLTLIATANQGSEATYESGFVIDKFPISRPNLTFSTLTVSNMSPEDSSIYLCSPRCPGGKGTNEKLFFGSGTQLSVL.